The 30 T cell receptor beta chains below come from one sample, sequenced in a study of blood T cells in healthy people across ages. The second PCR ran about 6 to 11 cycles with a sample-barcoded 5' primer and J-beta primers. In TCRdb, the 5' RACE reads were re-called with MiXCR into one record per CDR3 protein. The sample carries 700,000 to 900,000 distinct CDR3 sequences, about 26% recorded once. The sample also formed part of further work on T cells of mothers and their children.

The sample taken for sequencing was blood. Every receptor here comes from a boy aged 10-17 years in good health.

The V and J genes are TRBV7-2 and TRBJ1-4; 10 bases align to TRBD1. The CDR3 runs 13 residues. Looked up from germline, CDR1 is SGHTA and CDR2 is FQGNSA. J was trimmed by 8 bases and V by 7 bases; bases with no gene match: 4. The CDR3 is CASTDRGREKLFF. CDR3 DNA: TGTGCCAGCACGGACAGGGGGAGGGAAAAACTGTTTTTT.

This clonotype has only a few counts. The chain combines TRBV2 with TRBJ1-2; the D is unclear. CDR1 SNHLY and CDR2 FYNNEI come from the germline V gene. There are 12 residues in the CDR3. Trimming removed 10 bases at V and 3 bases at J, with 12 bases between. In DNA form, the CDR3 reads TGTGCCACTGGGGAGATAGACTATGGCTACACCTTC. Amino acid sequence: CATGEIDYGYTF.

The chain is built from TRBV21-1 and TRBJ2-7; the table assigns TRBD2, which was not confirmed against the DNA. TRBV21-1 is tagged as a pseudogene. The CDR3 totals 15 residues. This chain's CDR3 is CASSKVTSGSYEQYF. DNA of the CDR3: TGTGCCAGCAGCAAAGTGACTAGCGGTTCCTACGAGCAGTACTTC.

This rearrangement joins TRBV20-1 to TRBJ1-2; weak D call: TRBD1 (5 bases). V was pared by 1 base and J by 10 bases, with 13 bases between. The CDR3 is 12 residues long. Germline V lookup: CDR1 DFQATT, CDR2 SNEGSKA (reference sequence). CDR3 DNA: TGCAGTGCTAGAGTACCGGACACCCACTACACCTTC. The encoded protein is CSARVPDTHYTF.

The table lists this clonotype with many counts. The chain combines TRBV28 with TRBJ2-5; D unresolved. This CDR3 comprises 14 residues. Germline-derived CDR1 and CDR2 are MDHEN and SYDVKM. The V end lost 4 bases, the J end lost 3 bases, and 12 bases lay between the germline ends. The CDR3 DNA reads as TGTGCCAGCAGTTCCCGGGCCTCGGAAGAGACCCAGTACTTC. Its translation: CASSSRASEETQYF.

The CDR3 DNA reads as TGTGCCAGCAGTACGAATAAGGGGCCTAACTATGGCTACACCTTC. Residues: CASSTNKGPNYGYTF. The chain has TRBV12-3 or TRBV12-4 and TRBJ1-2, with a possible D match to TRBD1 (5 bases). Trimming left V 5 bases short and J 0 bases short, with 13 bases between. CDR3 length: 15 amino acids.

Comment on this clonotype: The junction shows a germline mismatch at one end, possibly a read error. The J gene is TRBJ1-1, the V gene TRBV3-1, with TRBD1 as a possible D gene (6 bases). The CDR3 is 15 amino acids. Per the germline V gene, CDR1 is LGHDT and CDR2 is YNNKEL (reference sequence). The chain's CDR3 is CASSRPGGANTEAFF. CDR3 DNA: TGTGCCAGCAGCCGCCCGGGGGGGGCTAACACCGAAGCTTTCTTT. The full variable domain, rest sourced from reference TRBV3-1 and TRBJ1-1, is DTAVSQTPKYLVTQMGNDKSIKCEQNLGHDTMYWYKQDSKKFLKIMFSYNNKELIINETVPNRFSPKSPDKAHLNLHINSLELGDSAVYFCASSRPGGANTEAFFGQGTRLTVV.

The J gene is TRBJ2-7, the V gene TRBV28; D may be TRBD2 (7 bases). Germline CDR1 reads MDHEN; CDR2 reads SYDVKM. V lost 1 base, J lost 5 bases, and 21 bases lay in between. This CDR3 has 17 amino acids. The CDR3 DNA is TGTGCCAGCAGTTTATATAAGGGCACGGGGGCGGGGGACGAGCAGTACTTC. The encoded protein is CASSLYKGTGAGDEQYF.

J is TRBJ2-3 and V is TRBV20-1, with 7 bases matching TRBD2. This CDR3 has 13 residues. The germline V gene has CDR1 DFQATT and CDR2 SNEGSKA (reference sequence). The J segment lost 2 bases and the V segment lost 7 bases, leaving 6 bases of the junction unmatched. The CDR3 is CSGSSGHTDTQYF. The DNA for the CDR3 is TGCAGTGGGTCTAGCGGACACACAGATACGCAGTATTTT.

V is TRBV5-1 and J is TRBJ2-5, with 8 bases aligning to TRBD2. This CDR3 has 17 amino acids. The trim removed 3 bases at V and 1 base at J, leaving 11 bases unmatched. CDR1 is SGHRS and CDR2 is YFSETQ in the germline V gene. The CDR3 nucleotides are TGCGCCAGCAGCTCGGGAGGGACATCGACGCTCCAAGAGACCCAGTACTTC. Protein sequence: CASSSGGTSTLQETQYF.

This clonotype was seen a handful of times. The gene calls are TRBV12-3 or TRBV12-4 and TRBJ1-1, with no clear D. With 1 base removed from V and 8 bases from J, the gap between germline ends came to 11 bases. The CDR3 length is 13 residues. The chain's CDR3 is CASSLEEAFEAFF. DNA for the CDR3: TGTGCCAGCAGTTTAGAGGAGGCCTTCGAAGCTTTCTTT.

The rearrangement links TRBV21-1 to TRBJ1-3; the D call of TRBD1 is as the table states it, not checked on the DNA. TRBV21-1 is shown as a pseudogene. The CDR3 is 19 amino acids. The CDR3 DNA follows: TGTGCCAGCAGCCCCCGGGACACGGACGAAGGGAGCTCTGGAAACACCATATATTTT. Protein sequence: CASSPRDTDEGSSGNTIYF.

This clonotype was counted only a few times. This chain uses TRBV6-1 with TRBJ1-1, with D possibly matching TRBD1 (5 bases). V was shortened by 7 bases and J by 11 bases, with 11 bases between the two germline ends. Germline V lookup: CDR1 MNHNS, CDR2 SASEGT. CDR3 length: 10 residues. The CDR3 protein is CASTGGIAFF. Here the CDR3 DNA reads TGTGCCAGCACCGGGGGAATTGCTTTCTTT.

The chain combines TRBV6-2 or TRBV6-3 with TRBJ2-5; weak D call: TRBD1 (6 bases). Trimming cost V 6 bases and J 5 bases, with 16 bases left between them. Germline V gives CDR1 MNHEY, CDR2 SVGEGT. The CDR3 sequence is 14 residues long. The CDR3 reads CASSRTTGKETQYF. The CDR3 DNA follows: TGTGCCAGCAGCCGTACAACAGGGAAGGAGACCCAGTACTTC.

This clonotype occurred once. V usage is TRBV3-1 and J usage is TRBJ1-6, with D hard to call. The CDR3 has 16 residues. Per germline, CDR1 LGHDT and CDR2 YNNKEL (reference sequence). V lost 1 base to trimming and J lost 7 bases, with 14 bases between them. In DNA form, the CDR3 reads TGTGCCAGCAGCCAAGCTAAGTATACTACAAATTCACCCCTCCACTTT. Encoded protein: CASSQAKYTTNSPLHF. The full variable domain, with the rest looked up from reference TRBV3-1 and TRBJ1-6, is DTAVSQTPKYLVTQMGNDKSIKCEQNLGHDTMYWYKQDSKKFLKIMFSYNNKELIINETVPNRFSPKSPDKAHLNLHINSLELGDSAVYFCASSQAKYTTNSPLHFGNGTRLTVT.

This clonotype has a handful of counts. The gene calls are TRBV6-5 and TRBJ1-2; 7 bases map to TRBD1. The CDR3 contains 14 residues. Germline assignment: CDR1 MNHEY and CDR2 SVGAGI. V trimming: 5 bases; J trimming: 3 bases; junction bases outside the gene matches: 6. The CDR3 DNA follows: TGTGCCAGCAGTGAGACAGGGAACGACTATGGCTACACCTTC. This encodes CASSETGNDYGYTF.

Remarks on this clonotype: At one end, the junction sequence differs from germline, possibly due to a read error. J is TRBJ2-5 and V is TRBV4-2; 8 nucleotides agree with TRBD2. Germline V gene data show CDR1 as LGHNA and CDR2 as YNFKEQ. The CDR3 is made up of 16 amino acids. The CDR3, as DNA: TGTACCAGCAGCCAAGATCTAGGAACTAGCGGAGAGACCCAGTACTTC. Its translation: CTSSQDLGTSGETQYF.

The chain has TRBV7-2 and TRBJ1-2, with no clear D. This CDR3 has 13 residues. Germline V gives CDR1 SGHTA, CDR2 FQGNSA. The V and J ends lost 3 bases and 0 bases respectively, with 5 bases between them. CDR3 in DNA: TGTGCCAGCAGCTTTGACGCTAACTATGGCTACACCTTC. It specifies CASSFDANYGYTF.

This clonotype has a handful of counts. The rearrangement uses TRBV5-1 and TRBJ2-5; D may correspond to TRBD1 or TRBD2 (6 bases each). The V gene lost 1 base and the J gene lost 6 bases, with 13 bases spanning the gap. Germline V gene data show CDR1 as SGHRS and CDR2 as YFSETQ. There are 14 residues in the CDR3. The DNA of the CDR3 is TGCGCCAGCAGCTTGCCTCGGGGGCTTCAGACCCAGTACTTC. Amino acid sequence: CASSLPRGLQTQYF.

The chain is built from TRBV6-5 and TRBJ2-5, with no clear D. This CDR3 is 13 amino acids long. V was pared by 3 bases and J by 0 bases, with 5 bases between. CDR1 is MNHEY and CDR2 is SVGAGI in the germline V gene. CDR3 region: CASSYADQETQYF. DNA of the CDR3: TGTGCCAGCAGTTATGCCGACCAAGAGACCCAGTACTTC.

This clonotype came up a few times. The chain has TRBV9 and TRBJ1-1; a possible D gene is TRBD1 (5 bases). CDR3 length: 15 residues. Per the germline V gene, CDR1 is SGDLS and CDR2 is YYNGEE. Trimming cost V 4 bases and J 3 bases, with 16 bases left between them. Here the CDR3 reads CASSTRGDGDTEAFF. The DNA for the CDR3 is TGTGCCAGCAGCACCCGGGGGGATGGGGACACTGAAGCTTTCTTT.

CDR3 nucleotide sequence: TGTGCCAGCAGCCATCCATATGGACCGGAAGAGACCCAGTACTTC. It is translated as CASSHPYGPEETQYF. V is TRBV3-1 and J is TRBJ2-5; D not resolved. This CDR3 contains 15 residues. Germline loops: CDR1 LGHDT, CDR2 YNNKEL (reference sequence). Trimming cost V 3 bases and J 3 bases, with 14 bases left between them.

Written as DNA, the CDR3 is TGTGCCAGCAGTGAAACCAGGGGTGCCTATGGCTACACCTTC. Amino acids: CASSETRGAYGYTF. This sequence joins TRBV6-1 and TRBJ1-2, with D maybe TRBD1 (6 bases). Germline V gives CDR1 MNHNS, CDR2 SASEGT. Trimming cost V 2 bases and J 4 bases, with 11 bases left between them. CDR3 length: 14 amino acids.

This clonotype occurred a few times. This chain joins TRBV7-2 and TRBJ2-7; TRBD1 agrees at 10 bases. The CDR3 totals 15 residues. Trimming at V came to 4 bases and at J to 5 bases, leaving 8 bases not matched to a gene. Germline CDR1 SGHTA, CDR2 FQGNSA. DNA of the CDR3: TGTGCCAGCAGCTATCCGGGACAGGGGACCAACGAGCAGTACTTC. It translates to CASSYPGQGTNEQYF.

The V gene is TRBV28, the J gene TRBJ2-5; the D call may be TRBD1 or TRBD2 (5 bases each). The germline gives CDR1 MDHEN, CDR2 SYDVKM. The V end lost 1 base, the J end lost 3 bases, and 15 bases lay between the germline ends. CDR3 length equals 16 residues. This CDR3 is CASSLLIGTEEETQYF. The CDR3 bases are TGTGCCAGCAGTTTATTGATCGGGACGGAAGAAGAGACCCAGTACTTC.

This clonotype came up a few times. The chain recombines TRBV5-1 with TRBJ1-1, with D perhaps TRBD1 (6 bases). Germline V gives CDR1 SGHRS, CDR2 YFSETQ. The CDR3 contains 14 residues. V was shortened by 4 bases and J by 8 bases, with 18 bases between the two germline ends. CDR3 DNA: TGCGCCAGCAGCGCGGTTGGGGGACACTCAGAAGCTTTCTTT. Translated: CASSAVGGHSEAFF. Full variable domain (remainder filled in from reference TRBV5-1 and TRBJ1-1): KAGVTQTPRYLIKTRGQQVTLSCSPISGHRSVSWYQQTPGQGLQFLFEYFSETQRNKGNFPGRFSGRQFSNSRSEMNVSTLELGDSALYLCASSAVGGHSEAFFGQGTRLTVV.

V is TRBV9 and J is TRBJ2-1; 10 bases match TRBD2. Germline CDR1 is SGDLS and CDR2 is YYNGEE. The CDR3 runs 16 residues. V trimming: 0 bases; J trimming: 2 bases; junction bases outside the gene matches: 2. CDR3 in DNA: TGTGCCAGCAGCGTAGTGGGACTAGCGACCTACAATGAGCAGTTCTTC. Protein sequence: CASSVVGLATYNEQFF.

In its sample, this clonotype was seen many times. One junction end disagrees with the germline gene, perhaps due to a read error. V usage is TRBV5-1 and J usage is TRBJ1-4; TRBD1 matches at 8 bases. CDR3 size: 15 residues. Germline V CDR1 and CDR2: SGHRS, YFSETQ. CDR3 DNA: TGTGCCAGCAGCCCGGACAGGGCGACTAATGAAAAACTGTTTTTT. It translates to CASSPDRATNEKLFF.

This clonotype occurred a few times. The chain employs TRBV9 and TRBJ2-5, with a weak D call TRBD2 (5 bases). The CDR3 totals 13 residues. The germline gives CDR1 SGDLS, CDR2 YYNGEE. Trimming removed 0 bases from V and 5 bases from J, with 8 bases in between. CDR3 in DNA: TGTGCCAGCAGCGTAGACGGCGGGGAGACCCAGTACTTC. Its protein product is CASSVDGGETQYF.

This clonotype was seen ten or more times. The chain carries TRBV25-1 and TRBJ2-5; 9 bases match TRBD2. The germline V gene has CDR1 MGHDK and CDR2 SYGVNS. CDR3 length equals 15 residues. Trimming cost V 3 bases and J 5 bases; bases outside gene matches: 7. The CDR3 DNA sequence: TGTGCCAGCAGTGAGGTCGGGACTAGCAAGGAGACCCAGTACTTC. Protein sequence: CASSEVGTSKETQYF.